This T cell receptor (beta chain) was observed in a study of T cell responses to AZD1222 COVID-19 vaccine. General study results and limits: Compared with day 0, the breadth and depth of the Spike-specific TCR repertoire rose significantly after two doses of AZD1222. Repertoires were sampled only after the peak T cell response. Donors were largely white British and mainly female; clonal diversity was possibly underestimated.

Clones were read by immunoSEQ multiplex PCR, and TCRdb kept only the in-frame ones, dropping some. Found here are 180,000 or so clones, approximately 94% of them singletons; the top ten hold about 1%. Researchers grouped second doses given at about 4 or about 12 weeks into one pool. With respect to this clone: Its antigen is currently unknown.

This TCR came from an adult who received the AZD1222 COVID-19 vaccine. The input for sequencing was peripheral blood, taken 28 days after the second AZD1222 dose.

CDR3 DNA sequence: TGTGCCAGCAGTGTTGAGCAGGGATCCTACGAGCAGTACTTC. It is translated as CASSVEQGSYEQYF. The V call is TRBV25-1, the J call TRBJ2-7, with D perhaps matching TRBD1 (5 bases). In germline, CDR1 is MGHDK, CDR2 SYGVNS. The CDR3 runs to 14 residues. The V gene lost 4 bases and the J gene lost 1 base, with 11 bases spanning the gap.